This note documents a single TCR beta chain sequence. Its antigen is not known. Sequencing used immunoSEQ multiplex PCR; TCRdb keeps in-frame clones, though not all of them. The data hold under 40,000 clones, with roughly 87% observed a single time. This entry belongs to a study of OX40 agonist ivuxolimab in advanced cancers. Study as a whole: Patients were given ivuxolimab, an antibody that agonizes OX40 (CD134). It was permissible to have had prior anti-PD-1, anti-PD-L1 or anti-CTLA-4 therapy, and less than 45% had some.

CDR1 and CDR2 from the germline V gene are LNHDA and SQIVND (reference sequence). The CDR3 covers 21 residues. V was trimmed by 5 bases and J by 4 bases, leaving 34 bases between them. Study-level points and caveats: On average, CD8+ T cells had more expanded clones than CD4+.

Material: CD4+ or CD8+ T cells sorted from blood, obtained in a trial of the OX40 agonist ivuxolimab. This chain connects TRBV19 to TRBJ2-3; D is possibly TRBD2 (5 bases). This sequence originates from an adult with an advanced solid tumor such as melanoma, head and neck, liver or kidney cancer. The CDR3 DNA follows: TGTGCCAGTAGTCCGTTTGATGATGGGAGCAATAAACCCAGAAGGGCAGATACGCAGTATTTT. It encodes CASSPFDDGSNKPRRADTQYF.